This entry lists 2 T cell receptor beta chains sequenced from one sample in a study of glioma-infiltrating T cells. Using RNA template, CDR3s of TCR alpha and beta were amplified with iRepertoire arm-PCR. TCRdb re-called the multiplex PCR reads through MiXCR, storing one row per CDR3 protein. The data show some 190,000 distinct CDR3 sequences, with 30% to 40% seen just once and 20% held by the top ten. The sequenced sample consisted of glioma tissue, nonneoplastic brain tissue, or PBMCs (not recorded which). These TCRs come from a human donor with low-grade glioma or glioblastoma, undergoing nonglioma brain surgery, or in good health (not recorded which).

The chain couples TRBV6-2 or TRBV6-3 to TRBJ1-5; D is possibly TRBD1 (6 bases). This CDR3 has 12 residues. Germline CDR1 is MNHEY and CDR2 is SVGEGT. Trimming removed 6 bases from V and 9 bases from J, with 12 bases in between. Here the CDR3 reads CASSQGQGPQHF. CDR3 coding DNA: TGTGCCAGCAGCCAGGGACAAGGGCCCCAGCATTTT.

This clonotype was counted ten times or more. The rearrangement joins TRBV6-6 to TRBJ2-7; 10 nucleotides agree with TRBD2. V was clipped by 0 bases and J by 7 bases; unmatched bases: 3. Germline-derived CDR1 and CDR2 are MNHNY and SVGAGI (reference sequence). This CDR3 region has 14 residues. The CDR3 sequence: CASSYSWTSGEQYF. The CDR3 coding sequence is TGTGCCAGCAGTTACTCCTGGACTAGCGGAGAGCAGTACTTC.